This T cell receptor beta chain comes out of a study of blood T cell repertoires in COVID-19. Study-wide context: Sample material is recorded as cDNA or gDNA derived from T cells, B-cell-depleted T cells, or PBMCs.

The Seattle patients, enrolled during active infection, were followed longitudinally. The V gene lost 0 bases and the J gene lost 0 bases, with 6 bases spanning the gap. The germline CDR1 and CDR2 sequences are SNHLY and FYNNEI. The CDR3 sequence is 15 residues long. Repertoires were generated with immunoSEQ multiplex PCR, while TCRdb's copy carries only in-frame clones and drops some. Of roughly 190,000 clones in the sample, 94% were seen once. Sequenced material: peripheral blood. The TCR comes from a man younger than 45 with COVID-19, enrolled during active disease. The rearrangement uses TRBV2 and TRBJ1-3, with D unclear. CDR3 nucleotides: TGTGCCAGCAGTGAAGCGCGGCTCTCTGGAAACACCATATATTTT. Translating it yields CASSEARLSGNTIYF.